The present entry profiles one TCR beta chain with its context. The authors ran a second PCR of 7 to 11 cycles using a sample-barcoded 5' primer and a J-beta primer mix. A template-switch adaptor containing 12 random nucleotides labeled each cDNA molecule. TCRdb ran MiXCR on the 5' RACE reads and lists one entry per CDR3 protein. The table includes approximately 800,000 distinct CDR3 sequences, 56% detected once. Peripheral blood was drawn, about 9.7 milliliters per donor. Germline assignment: CDR1 MNHNS and CDR2 SASEGT. V gave up 7 bases and J gave up 4 bases, with 13 bases separating them. The CDR3 runs to 13 residues. This sample was taken from a study of blood T cells in healthy people across ages.

The V and J genes are TRBV6-1 and TRBJ2-5; D may be TRBD1 (5 bases). This clonotype originated in a man in his forties or fifties in good health. Sequences were obtained from blood. CDR3 in amino acids: CASMMQGLETQYF. The CDR3, as DNA: TGTGCCAGCATGATGCAGGGTTTAGAGACCCAGTACTTC.